This T cell receptor (beta chain) was recorded in a study of shared clonotypes between healthy human individuals. About the study: Each donor had three CD4 naive, three CD4 memory, two CD8 naive and one CD8 memory plate.

Sorted-subset replicate PCRs used 150 to 200 ng of genomic DNA. This amount corresponded to some 32,000 T cell genomes. Here immunoSEQ multiplex PCR was the method, and the copy in TCRdb shows in-frame clones only, minus some. The table records 600,000 to 750,000 clones, about two thirds of them present only once. Germline lookup yields CDR1 MNHEY and CDR2 SVGAGI. V lost 5 bases and J 9 bases, leaving 11 bases between the germline ends. This CDR3 is built from 12 residues. Note on this clone: Its cognate antigen is unknown.

Study-wide results and limits: Roughly 5% of naive CD4 clonotypes were common to a few donors. Naive subsets tended to show greater estimated richness than memory subsets.

The TCR was taken from a woman in her twenties or thirties in good health. Sequenced sample: memory CD4+ T cells sorted from blood. The subset was: CD45RA-negative fraction. This chain links TRBV6-5 with TRBJ2-1, with D possibly being TRBD1 or TRBD2 (5 bases each). The CDR3 nucleotides read TGTGCCAGCAGTCGGGGCCAGGGTGAGCAGTTCTTC. This encodes CASSRGQGEQFF.